Listed here are 15 T cell receptor beta chains from one sample, sequenced in a study of blood T cell repertoires in COVID-19. Clones were sequenced by immunoSEQ multiplex PCR, and TCRdb holds only the in-frame ones, with some missing. The sample gives 150,000 to 200,000 clones, around 67% of which show up once; 3% is in the top ten. Sample: peripheral blood. All receptors come from a woman at least 80 years old with acute or convalescent COVID-19.

This clone was detected once. The rearrangement joins TRBV28 to TRBJ2-7, with TRBD2 matching over 9 bases. This CDR3 has 16 amino acids. The ends lost 5 bases at V and 0 bases at J; junction bases unmatched: 8. Germline CDR1 is MDHEN and CDR2 is SYDVKM. This CDR3 is CASSTPPGLASYEQYF. CDR3 DNA sequence: TGTGCCAGCAGTACTCCGCCGGGACTAGCCTCCTACGAGCAGTACTTC.

This clone was recorded only once. The gene calls are TRBV19 and TRBJ2-1, with D tentatively TRBD1 (5 bases). The CDR3 covers 12 residues. Per germline, CDR1 LNHDA and CDR2 SQIVND (reference sequence). The V end lost 4 bases, the J end lost 8 bases, and 9 bases lay between the germline ends. CDR3 nucleotide sequence: TGTGCCAGTAGTAAATCAGGGTATGAGCAGTTCTTC. Translation gives CASSKSGYEQFF.

V is TRBV6-4 and J is TRBJ1-2, with 10 bases aligning to TRBD1. The length of the CDR3 is 15 residues. Per the germline V gene, CDR1 is MRHNA and CDR2 is SNTAGT. Trimming removed 3 bases from V and 4 bases from J; junction bases left unmatched: 5. This chain's CDR3 is CASSEGTGESYGYTF. The CDR3 bases are TGTGCCAGCAGTGAAGGGACAGGGGAATCCTATGGCTACACCTTC.

The chain combines TRBV9 with TRBJ2-5, with D unclear. Germline V gene data show CDR1 as SGDLS and CDR2 as YYNGEE. The CDR3 extends over 12 amino acids. Trimming removed 0 bases from V and 4 bases from J, with 4 bases in between. The CDR3 here is CASSVDSETQYF. CDR3 coding DNA: TGTGCCAGCAGCGTAGACTCAGAGACCCAGTACTTC.

A few counts support this clone. The V gene is TRBV6-1, the J gene TRBJ1-1; a weak D match, TRBD1 (5 bases). The germline CDR1 and CDR2 sequences are MNHNS and SASEGT. This CDR3 contains 14 residues. Trimming stripped 3 bases from V and 4 bases from J, with 12 bases between. CDR3: CASSEVAGVTEAFF. As DNA, the CDR3 is TGTGCCAGCAGTGAGGTTGCGGGGGTCACTGAAGCTTTCTTT.

This clone was seen more than once but under ten times. The genes are TRBV2 and TRBJ2-2; tentatively, D is TRBD1 (6 bases). The ends were cut back, 3 bases at V and 0 bases at J, with 8 bases in the middle. The CDR3 spans 15 residues. Germline loops: CDR1 SNHLY, CDR2 FYNNEI. CDR3 residues: CASSESGANTGELFF. The DNA for the CDR3 is TGTGCCAGCAGTGAGTCAGGGGCGAACACCGGGGAGCTGTTTTTT.

The count of this clone is one. This chain uses TRBV4-1 with TRBJ1-2, with D tentatively TRBD1 (5 bases). Looked up from germline, CDR1 is MGHRA and CDR2 is YSYEKL. The CDR3 loop spans 19 amino acids. The ends were cut back, 1 base at V and 3 bases at J, with 24 bases in the middle. The CDR3 DNA follows: TGCGCCAGCAGCCAAGTAGCAGTTTCGTTTGGGAAGACAGACTATGGCTACACCTTC. Translation gives CASSQVAVSFGKTDYGYTF.

The CDR3 DNA reads as TGTGCCAGCAGTACGACAGCAATCACGCCCCAGCATTTT. Amino acid sequence: CASSTTAITPQHF. The chain recombines TRBV2 with TRBJ1-5; TRBD1 is a possible D gene (5 bases). CDR1 and CDR2 (germline): SNHLY, FYNNEI. The CDR3 length is 13 residues. V lost 5 bases and J 9 bases, leaving 14 bases between the germline ends.

CDR3 protein: CASSQVGYGYTF. CDR3 nucleotide sequence: TGTGCCAGCAGCCAAGTCGGGTATGGCTACACCTTC. The J gene is TRBJ1-2, the V gene TRBV4-2; D is ambiguous. The CDR3 totals 12 residues. The V gene lost 1 base and the J gene lost 5 bases, with 5 bases spanning the gap. From germline, CDR1 is LGHNA and CDR2 YNFKEQ.

The gene calls are TRBV12-5 and TRBJ2-1; tentatively, D is TRBD2 (6 bases). In germline, CDR1 is LGHNT, CDR2 FRNRAP. CDR3 length: 15 amino acids. The V end lost 2 bases, the J end lost 6 bases, and 14 bases lay between the germline ends. CDR3 amino acids: CASGLFATGGNEQFF. The CDR3 region has the DNA TGTGCTAGTGGTTTGTTCGCCACCGGGGGCAATGAGCAGTTCTTC.

The genes are TRBV6-5 and TRBJ2-7; 12 nucleotides line up with TRBD2. Germline trimming cut 0 bases from V and 0 bases from J; bases unmatched to any gene: 0. CDR3 size: 16 residues. In germline, CDR1 is MNHEY, CDR2 SVGAGI. The CDR3, as DNA: TGTGCCAGCAGTTACTCGACTAGCGGGAGCTCCTACGAGCAGTACTTC. Translation: CASSYSTSGSSYEQYF.

The chain employs TRBV5-1 and TRBJ2-5, with D maybe TRBD1 (6 bases). Germline V lookup: CDR1 SGHRS, CDR2 YFSETQ. V lost 6 bases and J lost 3, with 15 bases in between. The length of the CDR3 is 14 residues. CDR3 region: CASNKNRVEETQYF. Written as DNA, the CDR3 is TGCGCCAGCAACAAGAACAGGGTGGAAGAGACCCAGTACTTC.

The chain carries TRBV9 and TRBJ2-1; 16 bases agree with TRBD2. The CDR3 totals 20 residues. V trimming: 0 bases; J trimming: 1 base; junction bases outside the gene matches: 7. Germline V gene lookup returns CDR1 SGDLS and CDR2 YYNGEE. The CDR3 loop reads CASSVGIGGLAGGSYNEQFF. In DNA, the CDR3 is TGTGCCAGCAGCGTAGGAATCGGGGGACTAGCGGGAGGGTCCTACAATGAGCAGTTCTTC.

The chain uses TRBV9 and TRBJ1-2; 7 nucleotides align to TRBD1. Trimming removed 0 bases from V and 4 bases from J; junction bases left unmatched: 6. There are 15 residues in the CDR3. CDR1 and CDR2 (germline): SGDLS, YYNGEE. The CDR3: CASSVDRGPRYGYTF. CDR3 in DNA: TGTGCCAGCAGCGTAGATAGGGGGCCGCGCTATGGCTACACCTTC.

J is TRBJ2-1 and V is TRBV28, with 7 bases that match TRBD1. The germline gives CDR1 MDHEN, CDR2 SYDVKM. J was trimmed by 7 bases and V by 2 bases; bases with no gene match: 5. The CDR3 length is 14 residues. The CDR3 here is CASSLLGGRNEQFF. CDR3 in DNA: TGTGCCAGCAGTTTACTAGGGGGCAGGAATGAGCAGTTCTTC.